This TCR beta chain was profiled in a study of early T cells in non-severe SARS-CoV-2 infection. TCRdb re-analysed the 5' RACE reads in MiXCR, keeping a single row per CDR3 protein. The data hold around 94,000 distinct CDR3 sequences, with approximately 14% observed a single time. The CDR3 spans 13 residues. The germline V and J ends were trimmed by 4 bases and 10 bases, with 14 bases remaining between them. The germline gives CDR1 PRHDT, CDR2 FYEKMQ (reference sequence). Source material: whole blood. The receptor comes from an adult who was a healthcare worker with PCR-confirmed SARS-CoV-2 infection or an uninfected control (not recorded which). The chain uses TRBV13 and TRBJ2-1, with D unresolved. The chain's CDR3 is CASSSIGADEQFF. CDR3 sequence (DNA): TGTGCCAGCAGCTCCATCGGTGCAGACGAGCAGTTCTTC.